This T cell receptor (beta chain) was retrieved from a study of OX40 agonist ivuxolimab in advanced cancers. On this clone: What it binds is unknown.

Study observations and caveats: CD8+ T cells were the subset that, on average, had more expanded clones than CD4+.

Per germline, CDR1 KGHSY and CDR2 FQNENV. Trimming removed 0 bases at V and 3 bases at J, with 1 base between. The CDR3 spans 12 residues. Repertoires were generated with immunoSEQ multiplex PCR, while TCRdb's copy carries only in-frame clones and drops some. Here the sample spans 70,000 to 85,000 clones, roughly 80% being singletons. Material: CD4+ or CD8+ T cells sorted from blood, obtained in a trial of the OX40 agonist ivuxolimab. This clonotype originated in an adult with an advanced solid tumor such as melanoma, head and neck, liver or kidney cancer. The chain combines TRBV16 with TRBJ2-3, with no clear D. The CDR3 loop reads CASSQSTDTQYF. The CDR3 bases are TGTGCCAGCAGCCAATCGACAGATACGCAGTATTTT.